The 2 T cell receptor beta chains below all came from one sample that was sequenced in a study of PD-L1 blockade in urothelial cancer. Produced via immunoSEQ multiplex PCR; TCRdb's table is partial and in-frame only. This sample has 30,000 to 40,000 clones, with around four fifths found just once. This sample's time point: pretreatment peripheral blood. Sequencing was performed on PBMCs, taken around atezolizumab (anti-PD-L1) treatment. Source of these receptors: a man in his sixties with urothelial cancer.

The chain carries TRBV28 and TRBJ1-1; 8 positions match TRBD1. The CDR3 consists of 16 residues. V lost 6 bases, J lost 5 bases, and 14 bases stayed unmatched. Per the germline V gene, CDR1 is MDHEN and CDR2 is SYDVKM. CDR3: CASSRTQGAGRTEAFF. In DNA form, the CDR3 reads TGTGCCAGCAGCCGGACCCAGGGGGCGGGACGGACTGAAGCTTTCTTT. Full variable domain (outside the CDR3, taken from reference TRBV28 and TRBJ1-1): DVKVTQSSRYLVKRTGEKVFLECVQDMDHENMFWYRQDPGLGLRLIYFSYDVKMKEKGDIPEGYSVSREKKERFSLILESASTNQTSMYLCASSRTQGAGRTEAFFGQGTRLTVV.

The chain couples TRBV18 to TRBJ1-1, with D possibly matching TRBD1 (6 bases). The CDR3 runs 16 residues. Germline V CDR1 and CDR2: KGHSH, LQKENI. The germline V and J ends were trimmed by 3 bases and 2 bases, with 16 bases remaining between them. CDR3 sequence: CASSPSNLGTNTEAFF. The CDR3 region has the DNA TGTGCCAGCTCACCGAGTAACCTTGGGACAAACACTGAAGCTTTCTTT.